This entry is about one T cell receptor (beta chain). Germline loops: CDR1 SNHLY, CDR2 FYNNEI. V lost 9 bases to trimming and J lost 0 bases, with 11 bases between them. This CDR3 is built from 13 residues. Profiling relied on immunoSEQ multiplex PCR, and the TCRdb table lists in-frame clones only, not all of them. The table has roughly 110,000 clones, 58% seen once; the top ten hold around a third. This entry belongs to a study of cytotoxic CD8 clonotypes in ibrutinib-treated CLL. Study background: For this cohort, patients were approximately ten relapsed/refractory and under 16 treatment-naive, while 17 were IGHV unmutated. Productive templates averaged about 230,000 per sample, and productive rearrangements more than 80,000.

The rearrangement uses TRBV2 and TRBJ1-2; no clear D gene. This receptor was identified in a human donor with chronic lymphocytic leukemia. This material consisted of PBMCs, taken after 24 months of ibrutinib treatment. CDR3 sequence (DNA): TGTGCCAGTCATGCGATTACTAACTATGGCTACACCTTC. Translating it yields CASHAITNYGYTF.